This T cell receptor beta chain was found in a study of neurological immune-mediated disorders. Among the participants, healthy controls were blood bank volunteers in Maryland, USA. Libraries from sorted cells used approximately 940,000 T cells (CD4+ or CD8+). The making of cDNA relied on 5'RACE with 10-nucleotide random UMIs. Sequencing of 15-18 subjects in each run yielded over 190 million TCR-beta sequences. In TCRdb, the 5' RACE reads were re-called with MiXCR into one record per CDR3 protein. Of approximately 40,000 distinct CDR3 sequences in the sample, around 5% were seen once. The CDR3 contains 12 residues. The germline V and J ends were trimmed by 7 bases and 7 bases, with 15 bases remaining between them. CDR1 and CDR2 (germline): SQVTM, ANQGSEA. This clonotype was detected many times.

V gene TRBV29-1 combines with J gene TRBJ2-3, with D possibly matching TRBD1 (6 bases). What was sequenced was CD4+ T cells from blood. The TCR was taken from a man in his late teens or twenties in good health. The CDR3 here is CSGGEGENTQYF. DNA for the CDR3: TGCAGCGGCGGTGAGGGGGAAAATACGCAGTATTTT.